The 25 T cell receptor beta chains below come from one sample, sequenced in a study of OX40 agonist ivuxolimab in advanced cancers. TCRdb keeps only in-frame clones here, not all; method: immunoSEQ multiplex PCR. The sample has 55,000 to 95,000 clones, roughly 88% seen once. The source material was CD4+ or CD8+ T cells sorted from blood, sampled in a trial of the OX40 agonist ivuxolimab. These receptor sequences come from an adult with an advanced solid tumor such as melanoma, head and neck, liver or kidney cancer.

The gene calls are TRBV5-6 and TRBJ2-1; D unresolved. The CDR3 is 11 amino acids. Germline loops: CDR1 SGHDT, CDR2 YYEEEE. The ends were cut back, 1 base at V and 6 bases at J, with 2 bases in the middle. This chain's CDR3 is CASSLSNEQFF. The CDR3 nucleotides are TGTGCCAGCAGCTTGAGCAATGAGCAGTTCTTC. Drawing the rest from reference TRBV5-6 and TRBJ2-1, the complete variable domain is DAGVTQSPTHLIKTRGQQVTLRCSPKSGHDTVSWYQQALGQGPQFIFQYYEEEERQRGNFPDRFSGHQFPNYSSELNVNALLLGDSALYLCASSLSNEQFFGPGTRLTVL.

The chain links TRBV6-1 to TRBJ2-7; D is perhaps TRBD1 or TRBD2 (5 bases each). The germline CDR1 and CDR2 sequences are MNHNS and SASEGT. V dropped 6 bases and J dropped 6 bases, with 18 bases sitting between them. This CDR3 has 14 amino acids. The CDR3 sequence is CASSTGTEPSEQYF. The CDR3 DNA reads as TGTGCCAGCAGCACCGGGACCGAACCCAGCGAGCAGTACTTC.

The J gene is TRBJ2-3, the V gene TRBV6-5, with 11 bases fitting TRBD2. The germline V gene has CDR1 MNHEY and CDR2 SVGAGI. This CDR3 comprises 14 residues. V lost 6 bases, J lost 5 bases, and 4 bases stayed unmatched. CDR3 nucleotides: TGTGCCAGCAGCCCTAGCGGGAGGTTAGATACGCAGTATTTT. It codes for CASSPSGRLDTQYF.

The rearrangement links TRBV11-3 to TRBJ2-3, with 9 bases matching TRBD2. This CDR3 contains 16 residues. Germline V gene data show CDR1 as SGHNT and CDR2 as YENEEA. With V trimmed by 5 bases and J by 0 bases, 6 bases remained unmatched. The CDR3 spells CASSPRLADSTDTQYF. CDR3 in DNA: TGTGCCAGCAGCCCCCGACTAGCGGATAGCACAGATACGCAGTATTTT.

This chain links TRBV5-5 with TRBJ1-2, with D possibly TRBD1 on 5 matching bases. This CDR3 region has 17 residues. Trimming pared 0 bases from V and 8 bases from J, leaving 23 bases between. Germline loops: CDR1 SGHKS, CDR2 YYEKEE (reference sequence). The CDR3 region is CASSLGLGGFREGGYTF. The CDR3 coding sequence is TGTGCCAGCAGCTTGGGCCTCGGGGGTTTCAGGGAGGGCGGCTACACCTTC.

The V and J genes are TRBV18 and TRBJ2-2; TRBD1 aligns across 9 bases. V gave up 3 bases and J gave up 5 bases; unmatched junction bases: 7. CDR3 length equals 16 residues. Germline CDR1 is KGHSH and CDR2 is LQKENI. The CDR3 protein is CASSPPETGGTGELFF. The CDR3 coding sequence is TGTGCCAGCTCACCCCCGGAGACAGGGGGAACCGGGGAGCTGTTTTTT.

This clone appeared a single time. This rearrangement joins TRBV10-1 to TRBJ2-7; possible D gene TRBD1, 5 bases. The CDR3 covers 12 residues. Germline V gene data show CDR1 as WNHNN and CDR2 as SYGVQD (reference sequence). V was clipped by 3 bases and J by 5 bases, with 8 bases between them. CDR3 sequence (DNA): TGCGCCAGCAGTGAAACAGGCAACGAGCAGTACTTC. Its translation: CASSETGNEQYF.

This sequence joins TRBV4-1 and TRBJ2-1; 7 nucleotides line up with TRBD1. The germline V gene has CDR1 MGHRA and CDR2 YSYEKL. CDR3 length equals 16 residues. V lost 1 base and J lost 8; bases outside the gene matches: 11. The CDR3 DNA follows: TGCGCCAGCAGCCAAGTCTTGCCAGGGGGTGGGGATGAGCAGTTCTTC. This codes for CASSQVLPGGGDEQFF.

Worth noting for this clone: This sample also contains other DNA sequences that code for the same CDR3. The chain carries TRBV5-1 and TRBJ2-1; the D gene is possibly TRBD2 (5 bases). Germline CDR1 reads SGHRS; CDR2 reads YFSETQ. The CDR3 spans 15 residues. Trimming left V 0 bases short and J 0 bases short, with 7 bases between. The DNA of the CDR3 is TGCGCCAGCAGCTTGGATGGGAGCTCCTACAATGAGCAGTTCTTC. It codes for CASSLDGSSYNEQFF.

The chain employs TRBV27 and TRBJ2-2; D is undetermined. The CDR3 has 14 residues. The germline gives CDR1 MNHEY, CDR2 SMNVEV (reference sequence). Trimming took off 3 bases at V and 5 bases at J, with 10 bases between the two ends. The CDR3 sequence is CASSFMGLTGELFF. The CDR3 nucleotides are TGTGCCAGCAGTTTTATGGGGTTAACCGGGGAGCTGTTTTTT.

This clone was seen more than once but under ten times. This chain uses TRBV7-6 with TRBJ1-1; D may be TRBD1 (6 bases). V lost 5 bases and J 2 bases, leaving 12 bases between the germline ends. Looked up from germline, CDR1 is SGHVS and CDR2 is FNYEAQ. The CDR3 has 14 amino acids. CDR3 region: CASSQVQGNTEAFF. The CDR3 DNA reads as TGTGCCAGCAGCCAGGTACAGGGCAACACTGAAGCTTTCTTT. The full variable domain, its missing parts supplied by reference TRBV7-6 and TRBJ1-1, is GAGVSQSPRYKVTKRGQDVALRCDPISGHVSLYWYRQALGQGPEFLTYFNYEAQQDKSGLPNDRFSAERPEGSISTLTIQRTEQRDSAMYRCASSQVQGNTEAFFGQGTRLTVV.

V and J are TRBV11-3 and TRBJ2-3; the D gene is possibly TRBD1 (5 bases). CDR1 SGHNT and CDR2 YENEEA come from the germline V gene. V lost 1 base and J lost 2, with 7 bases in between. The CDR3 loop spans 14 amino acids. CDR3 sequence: CASSLGRDTDTQYF. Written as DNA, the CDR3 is TGTGCCAGCAGCTTAGGCAGGGACACAGATACGCAGTATTTT.

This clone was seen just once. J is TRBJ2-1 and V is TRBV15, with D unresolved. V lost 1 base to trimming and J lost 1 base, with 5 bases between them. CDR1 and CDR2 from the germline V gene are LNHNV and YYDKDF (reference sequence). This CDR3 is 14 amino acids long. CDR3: CATSRVESYNEQFF. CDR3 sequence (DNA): TGTGCCACCAGCAGAGTTGAGTCCTACAATGAGCAGTTCTTC.

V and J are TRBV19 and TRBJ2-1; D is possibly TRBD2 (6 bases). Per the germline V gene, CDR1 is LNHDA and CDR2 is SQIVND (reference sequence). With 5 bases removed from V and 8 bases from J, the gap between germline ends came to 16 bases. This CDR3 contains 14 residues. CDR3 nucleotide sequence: TGTGCCAGTAGTCCCGGGACTCTCAGCGATGAGCAGTTCTTC. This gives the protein CASSPGTLSDEQFF.

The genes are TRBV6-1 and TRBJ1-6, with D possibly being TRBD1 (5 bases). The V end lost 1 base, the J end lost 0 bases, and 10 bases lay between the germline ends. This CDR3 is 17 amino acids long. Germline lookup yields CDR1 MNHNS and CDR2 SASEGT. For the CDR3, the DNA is TGTGCCAGCAGTGAAGTGGACAAGAGCTCCTATAATTCACCCCTCCACTTT. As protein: CASSEVDKSSYNSPLHF.

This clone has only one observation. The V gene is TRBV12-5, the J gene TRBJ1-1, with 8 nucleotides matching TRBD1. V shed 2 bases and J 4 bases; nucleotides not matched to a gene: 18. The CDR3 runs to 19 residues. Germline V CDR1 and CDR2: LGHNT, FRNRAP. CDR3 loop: CASGLSKGVLDREGTEAFF. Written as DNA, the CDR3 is TGTGCTAGTGGTTTGTCCAAAGGGGTTCTGGACAGGGAAGGCACTGAAGCTTTCTTT.

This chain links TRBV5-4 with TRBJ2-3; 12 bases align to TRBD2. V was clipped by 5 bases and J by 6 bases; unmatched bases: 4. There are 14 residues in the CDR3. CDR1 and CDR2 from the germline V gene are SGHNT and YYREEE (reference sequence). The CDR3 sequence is CASRSSGGADTQYF. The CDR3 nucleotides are TGTGCCAGCAGGTCTAGCGGGGGGGCCGATACGCAGTATTTT.

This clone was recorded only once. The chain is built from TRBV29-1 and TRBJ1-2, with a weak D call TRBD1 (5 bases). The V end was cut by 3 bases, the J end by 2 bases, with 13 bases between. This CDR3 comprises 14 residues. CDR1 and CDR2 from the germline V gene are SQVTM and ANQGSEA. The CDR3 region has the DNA TGCAGCGTTGATGGTGCCGCAGGGAACTATGGCTACACCTTC. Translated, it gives CSVDGAAGNYGYTF.

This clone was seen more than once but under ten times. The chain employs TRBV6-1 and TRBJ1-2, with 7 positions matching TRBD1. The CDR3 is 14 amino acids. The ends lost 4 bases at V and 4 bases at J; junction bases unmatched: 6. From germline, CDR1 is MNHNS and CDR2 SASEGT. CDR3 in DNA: TGTGCCAGCAGTGTCGAAGGGGGCGGCTATGGCTACACCTTC. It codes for CASSVEGGGYGYTF.

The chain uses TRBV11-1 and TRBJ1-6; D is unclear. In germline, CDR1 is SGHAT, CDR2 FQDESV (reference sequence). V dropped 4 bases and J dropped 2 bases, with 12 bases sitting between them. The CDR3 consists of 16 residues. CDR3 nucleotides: TGTGCCAGCAGCTCAGAGGTCGGTACCTATAATTCACCCCTCCACTTT. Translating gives CASSSEVGTYNSPLHF.

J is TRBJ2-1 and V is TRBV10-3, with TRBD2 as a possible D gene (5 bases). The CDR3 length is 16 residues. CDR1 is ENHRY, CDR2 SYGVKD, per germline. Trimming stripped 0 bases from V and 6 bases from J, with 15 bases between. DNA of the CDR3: TGTGCCATCAGTGAGTCGCTGCAGGCGGGTACCAATGAGCAGTTCTTC. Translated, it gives CAISESLQAGTNEQFF.

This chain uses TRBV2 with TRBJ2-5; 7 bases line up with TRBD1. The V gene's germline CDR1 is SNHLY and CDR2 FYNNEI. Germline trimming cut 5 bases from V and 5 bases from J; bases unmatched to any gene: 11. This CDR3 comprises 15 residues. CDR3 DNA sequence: TGTGCCAGCAGTTCCCGGACAGGTTCGGGGGAGACCCAGTACTTC. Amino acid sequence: CASSSRTGSGETQYF.

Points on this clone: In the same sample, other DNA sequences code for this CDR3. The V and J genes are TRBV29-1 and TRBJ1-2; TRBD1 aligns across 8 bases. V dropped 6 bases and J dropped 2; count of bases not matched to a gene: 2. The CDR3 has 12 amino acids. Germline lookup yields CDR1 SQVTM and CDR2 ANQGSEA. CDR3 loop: CSVQGANYGYTF. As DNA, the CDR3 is TGCAGCGTCCAGGGGGCCAACTATGGCTACACCTTC.

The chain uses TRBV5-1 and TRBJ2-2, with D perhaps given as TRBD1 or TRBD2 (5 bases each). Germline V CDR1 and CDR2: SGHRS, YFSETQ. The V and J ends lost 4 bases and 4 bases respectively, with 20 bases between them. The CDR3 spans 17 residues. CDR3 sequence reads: CASSRLRGRDGTGELFF. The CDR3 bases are TGCGCCAGCAGCCGACTCCGGGGTAGGGACGGCACCGGGGAGCTGTTTTTT.

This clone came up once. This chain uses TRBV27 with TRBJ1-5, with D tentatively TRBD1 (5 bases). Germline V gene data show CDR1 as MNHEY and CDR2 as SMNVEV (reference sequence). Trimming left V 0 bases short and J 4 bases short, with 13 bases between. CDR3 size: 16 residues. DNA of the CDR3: TGTGCCAGCAGTTTATCGGCGGGGACCGGGAATCAGCCCCAGCATTTT. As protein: CASSLSAGTGNQPQHF.